This T cell receptor beta chain derives from a study of blood T cell repertoires in COVID-19. The method was immunoSEQ multiplex PCR; TCRdb's version includes in-frame clones alone and lacks a portion of them. This sample yields more than 80,000 clones, of which 70% to 90% are seen a single time; roughly 1.7% belongs to the top ten. The CDR3 contains 14 residues. Trimming took 8 bases from V and 2 from J, leaving 16 bases between them. Germline loops: CDR1 MNHEY, CDR2 SVGAGI. This chain uses TRBV6-5 with TRBJ2-7; D remains unclear. Sequencing was carried out using peripheral blood. The origin of this receptor is a man older than 75 with acute or convalescent COVID-19. The CDR3 DNA reads TGTGCCAGCTCCCCACGACATGCGCCCTACGAGCAGTACTTC. It specifies CASSPRHAPYEQYF.